This record looks at one TCR beta chain sequence and its context. The sample holds a few counts of this clonotype. What this receptor recognizes is not known. One junction end does not reproduce the germline sequence, and a read error may be involved. Measured from the cysteine to the phenylalanine, the CDR3 is 13 residues long. Of all the DNA, just the CDR3 is kept, 39 bases in frame from base 1. Sequences ENHRY (CDR1) and SYGVKD (CDR2) are obtained from the germline V gene. TCR beta CDR3 regions were amplified from RNA transcripts for repertoire sequencing. The first round was an RT-PCR using HTBI primers with the Qiagen OneStep RT-PCR kit, and this first round was followed by a second-round multiplex PCR, then size selection and purification. Sequencing of the libraries was carried out on an Illumina HiSeq2000 in paired-end mode with 100 bp reads. Per the authors' processing: SOAPnuke was used for read processing, and reads with adapters, uncalled bases, a mean Phred below 15, or no exact constant-primer or identifier match were discarded. High-quality paired reads were merged with COPE v1.2.5. Each unique nucleotide sequence was treated as a clonotype, and MiTCR v1.1 was used to align the clonotypes to the IMGT TRB V, D and J references. Analysis was restricted to V-J combinations with a frequency above 0.0001, which covered roughly 99% of repertoires. A TCR clonal expansion and chaos score per V-J combination was defined as the ratio of F50 clonal expansion to chaos observed in the TCRdist matrix. Welch's t-statistics and random forest were used to narrow the features down to 13 V-J combinations, which were then fed into a naive Bayes classifier. The Morisita-Horn index was used to measure how similar the thyroid and blood repertoires were. Using fastp trimming at Q25 and MiXCR clonotype assembly, TCRdb reanalyzed the public sequencing data and kept in-frame beta chains. Records with the same CDR3 protein are collapsed into one entry carrying the most frequent genes and DNA. The V and J calls shown here were made by TCRdb, not taken from the authors' results. This sample comprises roughly 380,000 distinct CDR3 sequences, 15% of them detected only once. The top ten constitute approximately 7% of the sample.

Stable hyperthyroidism was defined as no progression to ophthalmopathy within 18 months of follow-up. Hyperthyroidism patients were newly diagnosed, were aged 18 to 65 years, and had a disease duration under 2 months. Anyone with other autoimmune diseases, uncontrolled infections, pregnancy or lactation was excluded from the study. Diagnosis relied on clinical symptoms, serum thyroxine, TRAb, thyroid ultrasound and orbital computed tomography. PBMCs were isolated from 7.5 to 10 ml of fresh peripheral blood by Ficoll-Paque density gradient centrifugation. Total RNA was extracted with Trizol reagent and quality-checked on an Agilent 2100 Bioanalyzer. This entry comes from a study of Graves' ophthalmopathy and Graves' hyperthyroidism (dated by TCRdb to between 2017 and 2018). About the study as a whole: Peripheral blood was collected before any treatment was given, at the time of initial diagnosis. In total, 135 blood samples were TCR-sequenced: 43 ophthalmopathy, approximately 80 hyperthyroidism and some 17 hyperthyroidism-to-ophthalmopathy patients. The study used TCR beta repertoire signatures to distinguish Graves' ophthalmopathy from Graves' hyperthyroidism and to predict progression to ophthalmopathy. To explore V-J signatures that separate ophthalmopathy from hyperthyroidism, a discovery set of about a hundred patients was enrolled, consisting of roughly 45 with ophthalmopathy and around 57 with stable hyperthyroidism. Following sample collection, hyperthyroidism patients were given methimazole at a starting dose of 30 mg daily, and ophthalmopathy patients were given high-dose intravenous methylprednisolone. The roughly 91 discovery patients were randomly divided into training and test sets at a 7:3 ratio. An independent validation cohort was composed of approximately 18 hyperthyroidism patients and 17 patients who later progressed from hyperthyroidism to ophthalmopathy. In six hyperthyroidism patients, the T-cell repertoire of thyroid tissue was compared with the T-cell repertoire of blood. What the study reported, not specific to this receptor: No statistical method was used to set the sample size in advance, and the investigators knew which group each participant was assigned to. The 13-signature model separated ophthalmopathy from stable hyperthyroidism with around 90% sensitivity and 81.08% specificity in cross-validation, and 80%/75% in the test set. In validation, the model predicted ophthalmopathy progression with about 71% sensitivity and 72% to 80% specificity; about a dozen predicted patients were CT-confirmed with GO in a median of approximately six months. Most expanded thyroid clonotypes with a frequency above 0.001 also appeared in blood, which suggests that blood repertoires may reflect the immune response in the thyroid.

The TCR sequence derives from a woman aged 18-35 years with stable Graves' hyperthyroidism. Donor details come from another sample of the same person, matched by shared clones. The rearranged chain carries TRBV10-3 and TRBJ2-5, with TRBD1 identical over 7 junction bases. The sequenced sample consisted of peripheral blood. DNA sequence: TGTGCCATTAGTGAGCTACAGGGGGAGACCCAGTACTTC. Translated, this gives CAISELQGETQYF.